This entry lists 30 T cell receptor beta chains sequenced from one sample in a study of blood T cells in healthy people across ages. PCR was performed a second time for about 7 to 11 cycles using a sample-barcoded 5' primer and a J-beta primer mix. TCRdb itself ran the 5' RACE reads through MiXCR, one entry per CDR3 protein. The table shows more than 650,000 distinct CDR3 sequences, with about a fifth occurring only once. The sequencing input was blood. These TCRs come from a man aged 65 to 79 in good health.

Comment on this clonotype: At one of its ends the junction is not consistent with the germline gene, which may arise from a read error. V and J are TRBV12-3 or TRBV12-4 and TRBJ1-6, with 8 nucleotides matching TRBD1. The CDR3 spans 12 residues. The chain's CDR3 is CVSGQGQSPLHF. The CDR3 DNA reads TGTGTCAGCGGACAGGGTCAGTCACCCCTCCACTTT.

In this sample, this clonotype turned up a few times. V and J are TRBV4-3 and TRBJ1-1; 7 bases match TRBD1. Per germline, CDR1 LGHNA and CDR2 YSLEER. V trimming: 4 bases; J trimming: 6 bases; junction bases outside the gene matches: 5. The CDR3 runs 13 residues. Here the CDR3 reads CASSPRGTAEAFF. CDR3 DNA: TGCGCCAGCAGCCCTCGGGGGACAGCTGAAGCTTTCTTT.

This clonotype has just a few counts. The chain uses TRBV3-1 and TRBJ2-5, with D tentatively TRBD2 (5 bases). The V gene's germline CDR1 is LGHDT and CDR2 YNNKEL (reference sequence). The CDR3 is 14 residues long. Between the trimmed V and J ends, which lost 1 base and 5 bases, there was a span of 11 bases. CDR3 amino acids: CASSQGRNAETQYF. Here the CDR3 DNA reads TGTGCCAGCAGCCAAGGGAGGAACGCGGAGACCCAGTACTTC.

This clonotype was seen more than once but under ten times. The J gene is TRBJ1-5, the V gene TRBV6-5; 7 bases agree with TRBD1. The CDR3 is 16 amino acids. Germline assignment: CDR1 MNHEY and CDR2 SVGAGI. After removal of 6 bases from V and 1 base from J, the junction contained 9 bases not matched to a gene. CDR3 DNA sequence: TGTGCCAGCAGACCAACAGGGGCAGTAAGCAATCAGCCCCAGCATTTT. This translates into CASRPTGAVSNQPQHF.

This clonotype showed up many times. The chain employs TRBV7-9 and TRBJ1-2; the match to TRBD1 covers 7 bases. Germline V gene sequence: CDR1 SEHNR, CDR2 FQNEAQ (reference sequence). This CDR3 has 15 residues. Germline trimming cut 5 bases from V and 8 bases from J; bases unmatched to any gene: 14. The CDR3 bases are TGTGCCAGCAGCCTAAGAAATACAGGGGTAGGAGGCTACACCTTC. It yields the protein CASSLRNTGVGGYTF.

The chain carries TRBV5-1 and TRBJ2-5; D may be TRBD1 (5 bases). The better agreement between TRBJ2-1 and the DNA end casts doubt on the J call. CDR1 SGHRS and CDR2 YFSETQ come from the germline V gene. The CDR3 has 12 amino acids. The CDR3 spells CASSVQAGEQFF. For the CDR3, the DNA is TGCGCCAGCAGCGTCCAAGCAGGGGAGCAGTTCTTC.

This clonotype was counted a few times. The CDR3 DNA follows: TGTGCCAGCCCTGAAGCGATCAGCCTCTATGGCTACACCTTC. Translation gives CASPEAISLYGYTF. The rearrangement joins TRBV2 to TRBJ1-2; D not certain. CDR3 length: 14 residues. V was clipped by 8 bases and J by 4 bases, with 17 bases between them. CDR1 and CDR2 from the germline V gene are SNHLY and FYNNEI.

This clonotype appeared once. The J gene is TRBJ1-2, the V gene TRBV2, with a possible D match to TRBD1 (6 bases). Germline assignment: CDR1 SNHLY and CDR2 FYNNEI. The V end was cut by 8 bases, the J end by 6 bases, with 22 bases between. The CDR3 is 15 amino acids. DNA for the CDR3: TGTGCCAGCTCCTTTCTGGGGCAGGGGAAGGATGGCTACACCTTC. Its translation: CASSFLGQGKDGYTF.

This clonotype has just a few counts. This chain links TRBV5-1 with TRBJ1-2, with 8 nucleotides matching TRBD1. Trimming removed 4 bases from V and 3 bases from J; junction bases left unmatched: 5. Germline loops: CDR1 SGHRS, CDR2 YFSETQ. CDR3 size: 14 residues. This CDR3 is CASSPGQDYYGYTF. The CDR3 bases are TGCGCCAGCAGCCCGGGACAGGACTACTATGGCTACACCTTC.

This chain links TRBV7-2 with TRBJ1-4; possibly TRBD1 for D (5 bases). V gave up 0 bases and J gave up 9 bases, with 11 bases separating them. There are 14 residues in the CDR3. The germline CDR1 and CDR2 sequences are SGHTA and FQGNSA. CDR3 residues: CASSLAGATQKLFF. CDR3 bases: TGTGCCAGCAGCTTAGCCGGGGCGACTCAAAAACTGTTTTTT. The full variable domain, completed using reference TRBV7-2 and TRBJ1-4, is GAGVSQSPSNKVTEKGKDVELRCDPISGHTALYWYRQSLGQGLEFLIYFQGNSAPDKSGLPSDRFSAERTGGSVSTLTIQRTQQEDSAVYLCASSLAGATQKLFFGSGTQLSVL.

This clonotype has just a few counts. The V and J genes are TRBV2 and TRBJ2-3, with D perhaps TRBD1 or TRBD2 (5 bases each). The CDR3 consists of 11 residues. The V gene lost 10 bases and the J gene lost 7 bases, with 12 bases spanning the gap. CDR1 SNHLY and CDR2 FYNNEI come from the germline V gene. The DNA of the CDR3 is TGTGCCACAGAGGGGAGCCATACGCAGTATTTT. This translates into CATEGSHTQYF.

This clonotype showed up just a few times. This chain connects TRBV20-1 to TRBJ2-3; 10 bases are shared with TRBD2. CDR1 is DFQATT and CDR2 is SNEGSKA in the germline V gene (reference sequence). With 4 bases clipped from V and 3 bases from J, the junction kept 4 bases outside the gene matches. The CDR3 length is 14 residues. CDR3 DNA sequence: TGCAGTGCTACTAGCGGGAGTACTACAGATACGCAGTATTTT. Its protein is CSATSGSTTDTQYF.

A few counts support this clonotype. The junction departs from the called germline gene at one end, perhaps through a read error. The chain has TRBV18 and TRBJ2-5, with D perhaps TRBD1 (6 bases). The germline gives CDR1 KGHSH, CDR2 LQKENI. The CDR3 covers 13 residues. CDR3 residues: CASSQQGLETQYF. Here the CDR3 DNA reads TGTGCCAGTTCACAACAGGGTCTGGAGACCCAGTACTTC.

This chain connects TRBV7-8 to TRBJ1-2; D is unresolved. CDR1 and CDR2 (germline): SGHVS, FQNEAQ. The CDR3 spans 15 residues. The V and J ends lost 1 base and 3 bases respectively, with 12 bases between them. The CDR3 here is CASSLELSRDYGYTF. The CDR3 DNA reads as TGTGCCAGCAGCTTAGAGTTAAGTAGGGACTATGGCTACACCTTC.

The chain combines TRBV27 with TRBJ1-2; 7 bases align to TRBD1. The CDR3 has 12 residues. V lost 6 bases to trimming and J lost 10 bases; unmatched junction nucleotides: 8. Germline-derived CDR1 and CDR2 are MNHEY and SMNVEV (reference sequence). DNA of the CDR3: TGTGCCAGCAGCGACAGGGCTAAGGACTACACCTTC. Translation: CASSDRAKDYTF.

This chain connects TRBV20-1 to TRBJ1-6; D is possibly TRBD1 (6 bases). The CDR3 length is 17 residues. Germline CDR1 and CDR2: DFQATT and SNEGSKA (reference sequence). The germline V and J ends were trimmed by 5 bases and 3 bases, with 20 bases remaining between them. The CDR3 reads CSAPLGGGLNYNSPLHF. DNA of the CDR3: TGCAGTGCTCCACTGGGAGGGGGGCTTAACTATAATTCACCCCTCCACTTT.

This chain links TRBV20-1 with TRBJ2-7; D unresolved. Trimming removed 5 bases at V and 3 bases at J, with 11 bases between. The CDR3 is 12 amino acids. Germline V gene data show CDR1 as DFQATT and CDR2 as SNEGSKA (reference sequence). The DNA of the CDR3 is TGCAGTGCTCCCCGGATCAACTACGAGCAGTACTTC. This translates into CSAPRINYEQYF.

This chain links TRBV7-8 with TRBJ2-1; 10 bases map to TRBD2. V trimming: 2 bases; J trimming: 5 bases; junction bases outside the gene matches: 6. Germline V lookup: CDR1 SGHVS, CDR2 FQNEAQ. This CDR3 is built from 16 residues. In DNA form, the CDR3 reads TGTGCCAGCAGCTTATCCTGGACTAGCGGAAACAATGAGCAGTTCTTC. Translating it yields CASSLSWTSGNNEQFF.

The rearrangement uses TRBV20-1 and TRBJ1-2; TRBD1 is a possible D gene (5 bases). Trimming removed 7 bases at V and 3 bases at J, with 15 bases between. Germline V gives CDR1 DFQATT, CDR2 SNEGSKA (reference sequence). The CDR3 has 13 residues. This chain's CDR3 is CSGRSPGDYGYTF. As DNA, the CDR3 is TGCAGTGGACGGTCTCCGGGGGACTATGGCTACACCTTC.

This chain joins TRBV10-3 and TRBJ2-1; 8 bases agree with TRBD2. The DNA end lines up better with TRBJ2-7; the J call may be wrong. The germline V gene encodes CDR1 ENHRY and CDR2 SYGVKD. This CDR3 region has 13 residues. CDR3: CAIGSGGWGEQYF. CDR3 DNA: TGTGCCATCGGGAGCGGGGGATGGGGAGAGCAGTACTTC.

This clonotype was counted a few times. The V and J genes are TRBV28 and TRBJ1-5, with D hard to call. Looked up from germline, CDR1 is MDHEN and CDR2 is SYDVKM. The V end lost 5 bases, the J end lost 3 bases, and 11 bases lay between the germline ends. The CDR3 contains 14 residues. CDR3 region: CASSELFDNQPQHF. CDR3 nucleotides: TGTGCCAGCAGTGAACTCTTTGACAATCAGCCCCAGCATTTT.

The sample holds a few counts of this clonotype. The J gene is TRBJ2-3, the V gene TRBV20-1; 10 bases line up with TRBD2. J was trimmed by 5 bases and V by 5 bases; bases with no gene match: 16. The CDR3 is made up of 17 amino acids. From germline, CDR1 is DFQATT and CDR2 SNEGSKA (reference sequence). The CDR3 DNA sequence: TGCAGTGCTCCAATCCACTCAGCGGGAGGGCCGAAAGATACGCAGTATTTT. Protein product: CSAPIHSAGGPKDTQYF.

This clonotype was seen a handful of times. The rearrangement links TRBV29-1 to TRBJ1-4; D remains unclear. The CDR3 has 16 residues. Deletions cut 7 bases from V and 0 bases from J, with 18 bases between. Germline CDR1 reads SQVTM; CDR2 reads ANQGSEA. As DNA, the CDR3 is TGCAGCGCCCGTCCTCAGGAGGGATCAACTAATGAAAAACTGTTTTTT. This codes for CSARPQEGSTNEKLFF.

The V and J genes are TRBV5-5 and TRBJ2-5; 13 bases align to TRBD2. Trimming took 4 bases from V and 2 from J; bases not matched to a gene: 11. The CDR3 sequence is 18 residues long. Germline loops: CDR1 SGHKS, CDR2 YYEKEE (reference sequence). The CDR3 loop reads CASSTPGLAGSSQETQYF. CDR3 sequence (DNA): TGTGCCAGCAGCACCCCGGGACTAGCGGGGTCCTCACAAGAGACCCAGTACTTC.

The gene calls are TRBV6-6 and TRBJ2-1; 11 nucleotides agree with TRBD2. Looked up from germline, CDR1 is MNHNY and CDR2 is SVGAGI (reference sequence). V trimming: 6 bases; J trimming: 15 bases; junction bases outside the gene matches: 16. CDR3 size: 15 residues. In DNA, the CDR3 is TGTGCCAGCAGGGTAGCGGGAGGGCCAGAATCGGAGACGTTCTTC. Translation: CASRVAGGPESETFF.

The chain couples TRBV10-3 to TRBJ2-1, with 7 bases lining up with TRBD1. Looked up from germline, CDR1 is ENHRY and CDR2 is SYGVKD. V lost 6 bases and J lost 5; bases outside the gene matches: 7. This CDR3 region has 14 residues. As DNA, the CDR3 is TGTGCCATCAGCCGGGACAGCACCGACAATGAGCAGTTCTTC. Amino acids: CAISRDSTDNEQFF.

V is TRBV20-1 and J is TRBJ2-5; maybe TRBD2 (6 bases). The J call may be in error: the DNA end matches TRBJ2-7 better. The CDR3 extends over 11 amino acids. Per the germline V gene, CDR1 is DFQATT and CDR2 is SNEGSKA (reference sequence). The CDR3 DNA sequence: TGCAGTGCCAGGAGGGATGCCGAGCAGTACTTC. It yields the protein CSARRDAEQYF.

The V gene is TRBV7-9, the J gene TRBJ2-6; D is ambiguous. V gave up 5 bases and J gave up 0 bases, with 8 bases separating them. Germline values: CDR1 SEHNR, CDR2 FQNEAQ (reference sequence). The CDR3 has 15 amino acids. CDR3 sequence (DNA): TGTGCCAGCAGCCCTTTTGACTCTGGGGCCAACGTCCTGACTTTC. Encoded protein: CASSPFDSGANVLTF.

CDR3 in amino acids: CASSSGSAGELFF. DNA for the CDR3: TGTGCCAGCAGTTCGGGCTCGGCCGGGGAGCTGTTTTTT. The rearrangement uses TRBV12-3 or TRBV12-4 and TRBJ2-2; D is unclear. V lost 4 bases and J 6 bases, leaving 9 bases between the germline ends. This CDR3 is built from 13 residues.

The chain employs TRBV18 and TRBJ2-5; 8 bases agree with TRBD1. Trimming cost V 1 base and J 2 bases; bases outside gene matches: 3. CDR3 length: 15 residues. From germline, CDR1 is KGHSH and CDR2 LQKENI. The CDR3 spells CASSPLGQGQETQYF. The CDR3 coding sequence is TGTGCCAGCTCACCACTCGGACAGGGACAAGAGACCCAGTACTTC.